This T cell receptor beta chain was found in a study of cytomegalovirus exposure and HLA in healthy donors. Per the germline V gene, CDR1 is SGHNT and CDR2 is YYREEE (reference sequence). The CDR3 is 18 amino acids. Unmatched junction bases numbered 8, after V lost 2 bases and J lost 0 bases. 60 Vbeta and 13 Jbeta primers were used in PCR. Clones were read by immunoSEQ multiplex PCR, and TCRdb kept only the in-frame ones, dropping some. This sample lists around 100,000 clones; its ten largest clones have 3.7%. This chain joins TRBV5-4 and TRBJ2-6, with 7 bases fitting TRBD1. Sequenced material: PBMCs. The TCR was taken from a man aged 25 to 40 in good health and CMV-seronegative. For the CDR3, the DNA is TGTGCCAGCAGCTTCACCGGGACAGCCGTCTCTGGGGCCAACGTCCTGACTTTC. Its protein product is CASSFTGTAVSGANVLTF.